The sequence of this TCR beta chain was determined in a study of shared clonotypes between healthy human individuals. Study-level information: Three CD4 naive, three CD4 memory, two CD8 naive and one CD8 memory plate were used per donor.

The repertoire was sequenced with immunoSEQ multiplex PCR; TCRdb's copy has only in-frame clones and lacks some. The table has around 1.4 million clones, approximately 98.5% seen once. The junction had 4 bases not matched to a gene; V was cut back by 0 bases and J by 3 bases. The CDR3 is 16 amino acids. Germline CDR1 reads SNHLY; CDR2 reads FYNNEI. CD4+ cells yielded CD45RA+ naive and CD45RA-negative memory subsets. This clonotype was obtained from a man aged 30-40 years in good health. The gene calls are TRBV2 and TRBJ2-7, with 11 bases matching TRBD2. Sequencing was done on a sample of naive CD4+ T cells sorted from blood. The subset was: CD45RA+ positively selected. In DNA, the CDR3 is TGTGCCAGCAGTGAAGCTCTTCTAGCGGGAGGCTACGAGCAGTACTTC. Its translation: CASSEALLAGGYEQYF.